Listed here are 4 T cell receptor beta chains from one sample, sequenced in a study of blood T cells in healthy people across ages. A second PCR, run for about 7 to 11 cycles, used a sample-barcoded 5' primer plus a J-beta primer mix. One entry per CDR3 protein, called by TCRdb with MiXCR from the 5' RACE reads. The sample lists some 760,000 distinct CDR3 sequences; approximately 25% were seen once. These data are also associated with another study on T cells of mothers and their children.

The specimen sequenced was blood. These receptors were obtained from a boy aged 5-17 years in good health.

V gene TRBV28 combines with J gene TRBJ2-7, with TRBD1 identical over 10 bases. CDR3 length: 13 residues. CDR1 and CDR2 from the germline V gene are MDHEN and SYDVKM. V lost 8 bases and J lost 3; bases outside the gene matches: 4. CDR3 residues: CASGGQGLYEQYF. The CDR3 DNA reads TGTGCCAGCGGGGGACAGGGGCTCTACGAGCAGTACTTC.

This clonotype occurred a few times. The chain links TRBV20-1 to TRBJ2-4, with D possibly matching TRBD1 (7 bases). This CDR3 has 17 amino acids. V was clipped by 1 base and J by 4 bases, with 20 bases between them. Germline-derived CDR1 and CDR2 are DFQATT and SNEGSKA (reference sequence). CDR3 protein: CSARAAAQTGRKNIQYF. The CDR3 DNA follows: TGCAGTGCTAGAGCCGCCGCTCAGACAGGGAGGAAAAACATTCAGTACTTC.

The rearrangement uses TRBV5-1 and TRBJ1-1; 8 positions agree with TRBD1. The CDR3 loop spans 16 amino acids. After removal of 4 bases from V and 8 bases from J, the junction contained 16 bases not matched to a gene. From germline, CDR1 is SGHRS and CDR2 YFSETQ. The CDR3 coding sequence is TGCGCCAGCAGCACGGCAGTGACAGGGGACTTATCGGAAGCTTTCTTT. Protein product: CASSTAVTGDLSEAFF.

This clonotype has a handful of counts. The chain has TRBV7-2 and TRBJ1-5, with D unresolved. Trimming pared 5 bases from V and 0 bases from J, leaving 8 bases between. This CDR3 has 14 residues. The germline V gene encodes CDR1 SGHTA and CDR2 FQGNSA. CDR3: CASSPTASNQPQHF. CDR3 nucleotides: TGTGCCAGCAGCCCAACAGCTAGCAATCAGCCCCAGCATTTT.